These T cell receptor beta chains were read from a single sample in a study of cytomegalovirus exposure and HLA in healthy donors. Clones were read by immunoSEQ multiplex PCR, and TCRdb kept only the in-frame ones, dropping some. Of 300,000 or so clones in the sample, 70% to 90% were seen once. The sample comprised PBMCs. Every receptor here comes from a woman in her thirties or forties in good health and CMV-seropositive. Each CDR3 is given with its conserved first and last residue. A D gene is named only where the DNA matches it firmly. The listing skips clone size in some rows; elsewhere it reads once, few, many or a size class.

v_call	j_call	d_call	clone_size	cdr3_aa	cdr3_nt
TRBV28	TRBJ1-1	-	-	CASSLTRGNTEAFF	TGTGCCAGCAGTTTAACCAGGGGGAACACTGAAGCTTTCTTT
TRBV18	TRBJ1-2	-	once	CASSETASYGYTF	TGTGCCAGCTCAGAGACAGCCTCCTATGGCTACACCTTC
TRBV7-9	TRBJ2-6	-	-	CASSLDLNWGTSGANGLTF	TGTGCCAGCAGCTTAGATTTAAATTGGGGCACCTCTGGGGCCAACGGCCTGACTTTC
TRBV7-8	TRBJ1-1	-	-	CASSLEIRQTNTEAFF	TGTGCCAGCAGCTTAGAGATACGACAGACAAACACTGAAGCTTTCTTT
TRBV27	TRBJ2-6	-	-	CASSFMPGSGANVLTF	TGTGCCAGCAGTTTCATGCCGGGGTCTGGGGCCAACGTCCTGACTTTC
TRBV19	TRBJ1-1	-	-	CASSPGQNTEAFF	TGTGCCAGTAGCCCGGGACAGAACACTGAAGCTTTCTTT
TRBV30	TRBJ1-6	-	-	CAWSFSGISPLHF	TGTGCCTGGAGTTTCTCAGGGATTTCACCCCTCCACTTT
TRBV28	TRBJ2-7	TRBD1	-	CASRLQGNTYEQYF	TGTGCCAGCAGACTACAGGGGAACACCTACGAGCAGTACTTC
TRBV29-1	TRBJ1-1	TRBD1	-	CSVTKGQGTTEAFF	TGCAGCGTTACAAAGGGACAGGGGACCACTGAAGCTTTCTTT
TRBV28	TRBJ2-1	-	-	CASSAPASHGHNEQFF	TGTGCCAGCAGTGCCCCCGCCTCGCACGGTCACAATGAGCAGTTCTTC
TRBV6-4	TRBJ1-5	TRBD1	-	CASSDSLLSRPRGAGNQPQHF	TGTGCCAGCAGTGACTCTTTGTTGTCCCGGCCCAGGGGGGCTGGCAATCAGCCCCAGCATTTT
TRBV30	TRBJ2-5	-	-	CAWSVRGEFETQYF	TGTGCCTGGAGTGTAAGGGGTGAATTCGAGACCCAGTACTTC
TRBV29-1	TRBJ2-3	TRBD2	-	CSVSRLAGGGDTQYF	TGCAGCGTTTCCAGACTAGCGGGAGGAGGTGATACGCAGTATTTT
TRBV5-1	TRBJ2-1	TRBD2	few	CASSLGGGTYNEQFF	TGCGCCAGCAGCTTAGGCGGGGGGACCTACAATGAGCAGTTCTTC
TRBV27	TRBJ2-7	TRBD1	-	CASSSWGQTYEQYF	TGTGCCAGCAGTTCTTGGGGACAGACCTACGAGCAGTACTTC
TRBV7-8	TRBJ2-1	-	-	CASSSTHLIYDRSSYNEQFF	TGTGCCAGCAGCTCGACACACCTGATATACGACAGGAGCTCCTACAATGAGCAGTTCTTC
TRBV7-3	TRBJ2-1	TRBD2	-	CASSLATSGYNEQFF	TGTGCCAGCAGCTTAGCAACTAGCGGGTACAATGAGCAGTTCTTC
TRBV27	TRBJ2-1	-	-	CASRRDSPISYNEQFF	TGTGCCAGCAGACGGGACTCTCCAATTTCCTACAATGAGCAGTTCTTC
TRBV15	TRBJ2-7	TRBD1	-	CATSDDRGAYEQYF	TGTGCCACCAGCGACGACAGGGGGGCCTACGAGCAGTACTTC
TRBV5-4	TRBJ1-1	-	-	CASRRGGMNTEAFF	TGTGCCAGCAGACGTGGGGGGATGAACACTGAAGCTTTCTTT
TRBV7-8	TRBJ1-1	-	-	CASSDQGVYTEAFF	TGTGCCAGCAGCGACCAGGGTGTTTACACTGAAGCTTTCTTT
TRBV9	TRBJ2-5	-	-	CASSVGGGFDQETQYF	TGTGCCAGCAGCGTAGGAGGAGGATTCGACCAAGAGACCCAGTACTTC
TRBV28	TRBJ1-4	TRBD1	once	CASSFSPGDRGSEKLFF	TGTGCCAGCAGTTTCTCACCGGGGGACAGGGGAAGTGAAAAACTGTTTTTT
TRBV30	TRBJ1-1	-	-	CAWSRRANTEAFF	TGTGCCTGGAGTAGGCGGGCGAACACTGAAGCTTTCTTT
TRBV27	TRBJ1-1	-	-	CASSPQDSLNTEAFF	TGTGCCAGCAGTCCACAAGACAGCCTGAACACTGAAGCTTTCTTT
TRBV6-5	TRBJ2-1	TRBD2	-	CVSSATSAGNEQFF	TGTGTCAGCAGCGCCACTAGCGCAGGCAATGAGCAGTTCTTC
TRBV19	TRBJ2-5	TRBD2	once	CASSILAGETQYF	TGTGCCAGTAGTATTCTAGCGGGGGAGACCCAGTACTTC
TRBV7-8	TRBJ2-1	-	-	CASSRLGLAYNEQFF	TGTGCCAGCAGCCGCCTGGGGCTAGCCTACAATGAGCAGTTCTTC
TRBV2	TRBJ2-5	TRBD2	few	CASIPGLAETQYF	TGTGCCAGCATCCCGGGACTAGCGGAGACCCAGTACTTC
TRBV7-2	TRBJ2-5	TRBD1	-	CASSRGREETQYF	TGTGCCAGCAGCAGGGGGCGCGAGGAGACCCAGTACTTC
TRBV6-5	TRBJ2-1	TRBD2	-	CASSYNGLAGYNEQFF	TGTGCCAGCAGTTACAACGGACTAGCGGGTTACAATGAGCAGTTCTTC
TRBV7-3	TRBJ2-3	TRBD2	-	CASSLLPPGLAGADTQYF	TGTGCCAGCAGCCTGCTGCCCCCGGGACTAGCGGGAGCAGATACGCAGTATTTT
TRBV2	TRBJ2-1	TRBD1	-	CASSERDRGIDEQFF	TGTGCCAGCAGTGAAAGGGACAGGGGTATCGATGAGCAGTTCTTC
TRBV12-5	TRBJ2-7	TRBD1	-	CASGLQGINEQYF	TGTGCTAGTGGTCTACAGGGGATCAACGAGCAGTACTTC
TRBV11-3	TRBJ1-1	-	-	CASSLRGFNTEAFF	TGTGCCAGCAGCCTCAGGGGATTTAACACTGAAGCTTTCTTT
TRBV13	TRBJ2-5	-	once	CASSLMKGEYQETQYF	TGTGCCAGCAGCTTAATGAAGGGAGAGTATCAAGAGACCCAGTACTTC
TRBV6-1	TRBJ2-7	-	few	CASISGVAEQYF	TGTGCCAGCATCTCCGGGGTCGCGGAGCAGTACTTC
TRBV7-2	TRBJ2-1	TRBD2	-	CASSRAGGGYNEQFF	TGTGCCAGCAGCCGAGCGGGAGGTGGCTACAATGAGCAGTTCTTC
TRBV5-6	TRBJ1-4	-	-	CASSLLQGGEKLFF	TGTGCCAGCAGCTTGCTACAGGGCGGAGAAAAACTGTTTTTT
TRBV12-5	TRBJ2-7	TRBD2	once	CASGLDPTGLAAYEQYF	TGTGCTAGTGGTTTGGACCCCACGGGACTAGCGGCCTACGAGCAGTACTTC
TRBV6-5	TRBJ1-5	TRBD1	-	CASRDAGGYQPQHF	TGTGCCAGCAGGGACGCAGGGGGGTACCAGCCCCAGCATTTT
TRBV6-5	TRBJ2-7	-	-	CASSSGASGSYEQYF	TGTGCCAGCAGTTCTGGGGCCTCCGGGAGCTACGAGCAGTACTTC
TRBV7-6	TRBJ2-1	TRBD2	once	CASSSLLGAGVNNEQFF	TGTGCCAGCAGCTCCCTCTTAGGGGCGGGAGTTAACAATGAGCAGTTCTTC
TRBV29-1	TRBJ2-4	-	once	CSVEGVSGNIQYF	TGCAGCGTTGAAGGGGTTTCCGGGAACATTCAGTACTTC
TRBV29-1	TRBJ1-2	-	-	CGTPGLQVRGYTF	TGCGGAACTCCGGGACTTCAGGTTCGGGGCTACACCTTC
TRBV18	TRBJ1-2	-	-	CASSPDQTSGSYGYTF	TGTGCCAGCTCACCAGATCAAACATCCGGGTCCTATGGCTACACCTTC
TRBV28	TRBJ2-7	-	-	CASSRAGQTNEQYF	TGTGCCAGCAGCCGCGCCGGACAGACAAACGAGCAGTACTTC
TRBV27	TRBJ1-5	-	-	CASSWGGPNRPQHF	TGTGCCAGCAGTTGGGGGGGCCCCAACCGGCCCCAGCATTTT
TRBV29-1	TRBJ2-2	-	-	CSVDRGGELFF	TGCAGCGTAGACAGAGGCGGGGAGCTGTTTTTT
TRBV5-1	TRBJ2-2	-	-	CASSLGTETSFRELFF	TGCGCCAGCAGCTTGGGGACAGAAACTTCATTCCGGGAGCTGTTTTTT
TRBV19	TRBJ1-1	-	-	CASSSQGRDTEAFF	TGTGCCAGTAGTTCACAGGGACGGGACACTGAAGCTTTCTTT
TRBV28	TRBJ2-7	-	-	CASRGADLGIIYEQYF	TGTGCCAGCCGGGGGGCGGACCTCGGAATTATTTACGAGCAGTACTTC
TRBV28	TRBJ1-2	-	-	CASRTPGHDGYTF	TGTGCCAGCAGAACCCCGGGACATGACGGCTACACCTTC
TRBV14	TRBJ2-3	TRBD2	-	CASSQTSGIGTQYF	TGTGCCAGCAGCCAAACTAGCGGGATTGGTACGCAGTATTTT
TRBV28	TRBJ1-1	-	-	CASRLSVTEAFF	TGTGCCAGCAGACTTAGTGTTACTGAAGCTTTCTTT
TRBV18	TRBJ1-2	TRBD1	-	CASSTQGDYGYTF	TGTGCCAGCTCAACCCAGGGGGACTATGGCTACACCTTC
TRBV19	TRBJ2-7	-	once	CASSTGTHTYEQYF	TGTGCCAGTAGTACCGGGACTCACACCTACGAGCAGTACTTC